The rows below give T cell receptor beta chains drawn from one sample of a study of CD8 T cells in ankylosing spondylitis. Each CDR3 protein is one row after TCRdb ran MiXCR on the 5' RACE reads. The table includes 230,000 or so distinct CDR3 sequences, more than 20% detected once. The specimen was blood, either unsorted or a sorted T cell fraction (not recorded which). The receptor set was obtained from a male donor with ankylosing spondylitis or in good health (not recorded which). CDR3s include the opening cysteine and the closing phenylalanine or tryptophan. The D gene is left open where the match is weak. Expanded clones are given a class, and other clones once, few, many or no size at all.

J gene: TRBJ2-5; clone size: -; D gene: -; V gene: TRBV20-1; CDR3 DNA: TGCAGTGCTAGTACGACTTCGGAAGAGACCCAGTACTTC; CDR3 protein: CSASTTSEETQYF
J gene: TRBJ1-1; clone size: many; D gene: -; V gene: TRBV3-1; CDR3 DNA: TGTGCCAGCAGCCAAATCAGGGCCACCGGGAACACTGAAGCTTTCTTT; CDR3 protein: CASSQIRATGNTEAFF
J gene: TRBJ2-7; clone size: -; D gene: TRBD1; V gene: TRBV6-2/TRBV6-3; CDR3 DNA: TGTGCCAGCTCCATGGGGGACAGGGGCACCTACGAGCAGTACTTC; CDR3 protein: CASSMGDRGTYEQYF
J gene: TRBJ2-7; clone size: -; D gene: -; V gene: TRBV10-3; CDR3 DNA: TGTGCCATCAGTGAGTCGGGGCAGGTTAACCCCCGGGAGCAGTACTTC; CDR3 protein: CAISESGQVNPREQYF
J gene: TRBJ1-6; clone size: many; D gene: -; V gene: TRBV28; CDR3 DNA: TGTGCCAGCAGTTTGAGGGTGAGAAATTCACCCCTCCACTTT; CDR3 protein: CASSLRVRNSPLHF
J gene: TRBJ1-5; clone size: -; D gene: -; V gene: TRBV20-1; CDR3 DNA: TGCAGTGCTAGAGATACCAGACGGGTTTATCAGCCCCAGCATTTT; CDR3 protein: CSARDTRRVYQPQHF
J gene: TRBJ2-1; clone size: -; D gene: -; V gene: TRBV28; CDR3 DNA: TGTGCCAGCAGTACATCGGACAGTCTTAATGAGCAGTTCTTC; CDR3 protein: CASSTSDSLNEQFF
J gene: TRBJ1-5; clone size: -; D gene: -; V gene: TRBV20-1; CDR3 DNA: TGCAGTGCTCCAGCGAGCAATCAGCCCCAGCATTTT; CDR3 protein: CSAPASNQPQHF
J gene: TRBJ1-6; clone size: few; D gene: TRBD1; V gene: TRBV20-1; CDR3 DNA: TGCAGTGCCTCTAGGGGACAGTTTGATTCACCCCTCCACTTT; CDR3 protein: CSASRGQFDSPLHF
J gene: TRBJ1-1; clone size: -; D gene: -; V gene: TRBV6-5; CDR3 DNA: TGTGCCAGCAGTTACCATGGGTCTCCTCTCACTGAAGCTTTCTTT; CDR3 protein: CASSYHGSPLTEAFF
J gene: TRBJ2-3; clone size: -; D gene: TRBD2; V gene: TRBV18; CDR3 DNA: TGTGCCAGCTCACCAATAGCGGGGGTTAGCACAGATACGCAGTATTTT; CDR3 protein: CASSPIAGVSTDTQYF
J gene: TRBJ2-5; clone size: few; D gene: -; V gene: TRBV20-1; CDR3 DNA: TGCAGTGCTAGGCCCCTACAAGAGACCCAGTACTTC; CDR3 protein: CSARPLQETQYF
J gene: TRBJ1-5; clone size: many; D gene: -; V gene: TRBV20-1; CDR3 DNA: TGCACCGGTAATCAGCCCCAGCATTTT; CDR3 protein: CTGNQPQHF
J gene: TRBJ2-3; clone size: few; D gene: -; V gene: TRBV11-2; CDR3 DNA: TGTGCCAGCAGCTTAGCGGGGGAGATCACAGATACGCAGTATTTT; CDR3 protein: CASSLAGEITDTQYF
J gene: TRBJ2-7; clone size: -; D gene: -; V gene: TRBV29-1; CDR3 DNA: TGCAGCGTTGGTGGACACACATACGAGCAGTACTTC; CDR3 protein: CSVGGHTYEQYF
J gene: TRBJ2-7; clone size: -; D gene: -; V gene: TRBV12-3/TRBV12-4; CDR3 DNA: TGTGCCAGCAGCCTTGGTGCGGGGTACTCCTACGAGCAGTACTTC; CDR3 protein: CASSLGAGYSYEQYF
J gene: TRBJ2-7; clone size: -; D gene: -; V gene: TRBV7-2; CDR3 DNA: TGTGCCAGCAGCTTAGGTCGGGTCTTGTGGCAGTACTTC; CDR3 protein: CASSLGRVLWQYF